The entry below gives a single TCR beta chain sequence along with its context. This sample stems from a study of blood T cells in healthy people across ages. Peripheral blood samples of around 9.5 milliliters were drawn from each donor. At least 7 million PBMCs were isolated per sample. A sample-barcoded 5' primer and a J-beta primer mix were used in a second PCR of about 6 to 11 cycles. Unique molecular identifiers of 12 random nucleotides labeled each cDNA. TCRdb called the 5' RACE reads again in MiXCR, with one record for every CDR3 protein. This sample has hundreds of thousands of distinct CDR3 sequences; roughly 58% occur once, and the top ten carry 30% to 45%. The CDR3 extends over 14 amino acids. The germline V gene has CDR1 SGHRS and CDR2 YFSETQ.

The origin of this receptor is a man aged 60 to 69 in good health. Sequences were obtained from blood. The V call is TRBV5-1, the J call TRBJ2-7; D is undetermined. The J call is uncertain, as TRBJ2-5 better fits the DNA end. CDR3 amino acids: CASSFGVTMETQYF. DNA for the CDR3: TGCGCCAGCAGCTTTGGTGTTACCATGGAGACCCAGTACTTC.